Below are 28 T cell receptor beta chains sequenced from a single sample in a study of blood T cell repertoires in COVID-19. Data came from immunoSEQ multiplex PCR; TCRdb stores just in-frame clones and leaves some out. The sample holds about 190,000 clones, about 80% seen once. Sequencing was performed on peripheral blood. These TCRs come from a man aged 30-40 years with active or convalescent COVID-19.

This chain uses TRBV24-1 with TRBJ1-2, with 11 nucleotides matching TRBD1. The CDR3 covers 13 residues. Per germline, CDR1 KGHDR and CDR2 SFDVKD. V lost 8 bases and J lost 8; bases outside the gene matches: 6. This CDR3 reads CATTGQGARGYTF. The CDR3 DNA reads as TGTGCCACCACAGGACAGGGGGCCCGAGGCTACACCTTC.

The rearrangement uses TRBV5-4 and TRBJ1-2; 8 bases line up with TRBD1. V trimming: 2 bases; J trimming: 7 bases; junction bases outside the gene matches: 4. The CDR3 has 13 residues. CDR1 is SGHNT, CDR2 YYREEE, per germline (reference sequence). The CDR3 loop is CASSLGQGLGYTF. CDR3 DNA: TGTGCCAGCAGCTTAGGACAGGGCCTTGGCTACACCTTC.

Only a few counts were recorded for this clone. This rearrangement joins TRBV4-1 to TRBJ2-1; 9 positions match TRBD2. Germline trimming cut 4 bases from V and 4 bases from J; bases unmatched to any gene: 2. This CDR3 spans 14 amino acids. Germline CDR1 MGHRA, CDR2 YSYEKL. CDR3 bases: TGCGCCAGCAGCCTTAGCGGGGGTTACAATGAGCAGTTCTTC. Translating it yields CASSLSGGYNEQFF.

The chain joins TRBV28 to TRBJ2-7; 7 bases agree with TRBD1. Germline loops: CDR1 MDHEN, CDR2 SYDVKM. This CDR3 contains 13 residues. The V and J ends lost 6 bases and 2 bases, in that order; junction bases with no gene match: 4. In DNA, the CDR3 is TGTGCCAGCAGGGGGACAGTAACCTACGAGCAGTACGTC. Amino acid sequence: CASRGTVTYEQYV.

The rearrangement joins TRBV7-2 to TRBJ2-3, with 10 nucleotides matching TRBD2. CDR1 and CDR2 (germline): SGHTA, FQGNSA. The V gene end was trimmed by 3 bases and the J gene end by 7 bases; junction bases not matched to a gene: 4. The CDR3 is made up of 14 amino acids. The CDR3 sequence is CASSFTSGAYTQYF. The CDR3 coding sequence is TGTGCCAGCAGCTTTACTAGCGGGGCATATACGCAGTATTTT.

The chain uses TRBV6-2 or TRBV6-3 and TRBJ1-5, with 8 bases lining up with TRBD1. Germline-derived CDR1 and CDR2 are MNHEY and SVGEGT. CDR3 length: 14 residues. Germline trimming cut 4 bases from V and 5 bases from J; bases unmatched to any gene: 4. This chain's CDR3 is CASSFPGGHQPQHF. The CDR3 DNA sequence: TGTGCCAGCAGTTTTCCAGGGGGCCATCAGCCCCAGCATTTT.

This chain's CDR3 is CATLDRGDQPQHF. The CDR3 region has the DNA TGTGCCACCCTGGACAGGGGAGATCAGCCCCAGCATTTT. The J gene is TRBJ1-5, the V gene TRBV27; 9 nucleotides align to TRBD1. This CDR3 has 13 amino acids. After removal of 10 bases from V and 5 bases from J, the junction contained 6 bases not matched to a gene. The germline V gene encodes CDR1 MNHEY and CDR2 SMNVEV (reference sequence).

The J gene is TRBJ2-7, the V gene TRBV29-1, with no clear D. V lost 0 bases, J lost 1 base, and 7 bases lay in between. The CDR3 is 13 amino acids. CDR1 is SQVTM and CDR2 is ANQGSEA in the germline V gene. CDR3 sequence: CSVEDPASYEQYF. CDR3 DNA sequence: TGCAGCGTTGAAGATCCAGCGTCCTACGAGCAGTACTTC.

V usage is TRBV5-1 and J usage is TRBJ2-7, with 10 bases identical to TRBD2. V was clipped by 4 bases and J by 6 bases; unmatched bases: 10. In germline, CDR1 is SGHRS, CDR2 YFSETQ. The CDR3 is 15 amino acids. The CDR3 is CASSPDTSGNSEQYF. Written as DNA, the CDR3 is TGCGCCAGCAGCCCGGATACTAGCGGGAACAGCGAGCAGTACTTC.

This clone came up once. This sequence joins TRBV30 and TRBJ1-2; D is perhaps TRBD1 (5 bases). The ends were cut back, 4 bases at V and 7 bases at J, with 16 bases in the middle. The CDR3 extends over 13 amino acids. Looked up from germline, CDR1 is GTSNPN and CDR2 is SVGIG (reference sequence). Here the CDR3 reads CAWIWGLDSGYTF. CDR3 DNA: TGTGCCTGGATATGGGGACTCGATTCTGGCTACACCTTC.

This clone was detected once. This sequence joins TRBV5-1 and TRBJ1-1, with D unresolved. CDR3 length: 14 amino acids. The V and J ends lost 4 bases and 4 bases respectively, with 14 bases between them. Germline V gene data show CDR1 as SGHRS and CDR2 as YFSETQ. Here the CDR3 DNA reads TGCGCCAGCAGCGCGACGGCGGGGAGCACTGAAGCTTTCTTT. Its translation: CASSATAGSTEAFF.

The J gene is TRBJ2-7, the V gene TRBV7-8; the D is unclear. Germline values: CDR1 SGHVS, CDR2 FQNEAQ. The CDR3 contains 14 residues. The V gene lost 0 bases and the J gene lost 2 bases, with 8 bases spanning the gap. Here the CDR3 reads CASSLAPSTYEQYV. Here the CDR3 DNA reads TGTGCCAGCAGCTTAGCTCCCAGTACCTACGAGCAGTACGTC.

This clone came up once. The V call is TRBV28, the J call TRBJ1-2; possible D gene TRBD1, 5 bases. The V gene lost 10 bases and the J gene lost 6 bases, with 18 bases spanning the gap. CDR1 is MDHEN and CDR2 is SYDVKM in the germline V gene. The CDR3 has 13 residues. The CDR3 DNA follows: TGTGCCACCCCCGTGGGGGGAGGAGATGGCTACACCTTC. Translated: CATPVGGGDGYTF.

The chain is built from TRBV10-2 and TRBJ1-5; tentatively, D is TRBD1 (5 bases). V was shortened by 2 bases and J by 4 bases, with 9 bases between the two germline ends. Germline V gene data show CDR1 as WSHSY and CDR2 as SAAADI. CDR3 length: 14 residues. The CDR3 nucleotides are TGCGCCAGCAGTGAGAGTGACAGTAATCAGCCCCAGCATTTT. Its translation: CASSESDSNQPQHF.

The chain links TRBV7-3 to TRBJ1-6; 7 bases fit TRBD1. The junction had 4 bases not matched to a gene; V was cut back by 4 bases and J by 7 bases. Per the germline V gene, CDR1 is SGHTA and CDR2 is FQGTGA. CDR3 size: 14 residues. The CDR3: CASSSQGINSPLHF. CDR3 nucleotide sequence: TGTGCCAGCAGCTCACAGGGGATCAATTCACCCCTCCACTTT.

This clone was seen once. The CDR3 region has the DNA TGTGCCAGCAGTCTTCCGGGACAGGGGGCGGACGGGGAGCTGTTTTTT. Translated, it gives CASSLPGQGADGELFF. The V call is TRBV6-2 or TRBV6-3, the J call TRBJ2-2, with 12 nucleotides matching TRBD1. The CDR3 has 16 amino acids. V lost 5 bases to trimming and J lost 7 bases; unmatched junction nucleotides: 8. The germline CDR1 and CDR2 sequences are MNHEY and SVGEGT.

The chain uses TRBV4-1 and TRBJ2-5, with 7 bases matching TRBD2. With V trimmed by 1 base and J by 2 bases, 13 bases remained unmatched. Germline CDR1 and CDR2: MGHRA and YSYEKL. This CDR3 has 18 amino acids. The CDR3 DNA is TGCGCCAGCAGCCAAGTAGTAAGAGGTGGGACTACTCAAGAGACCCAGTACTTC. It yields the protein CASSQVVRGGTTQETQYF.

This clone was seen once. The CDR3 here is CAAGRGDGYTEAFF. CDR3 coding DNA: TGTGCCGCCGGCCGGGGTGACGGATACACTGAAGCTTTCTTT. The V call is TRBV5-6, the J call TRBJ1-1, with D uncertain. This CDR3 has 14 amino acids. V lost 10 bases to trimming and J lost 3 bases, with 19 bases between them. CDR1 and CDR2 from the germline V gene are SGHDT and YYEEEE.

This rearrangement joins TRBV2 to TRBJ1-1, with D tentatively TRBD1 (5 bases). Germline CDR1 is SNHLY and CDR2 is FYNNEI. The CDR3 extends over 13 amino acids. V dropped 7 bases and J dropped 1 base, with 10 bases sitting between them. The CDR3 DNA reads as TGTGCCAGCAAAACAGGTTCGAACACTGAAGCTTTCTTT. It translates to CASKTGSNTEAFF.

V gene TRBV7-2 combines with J gene TRBJ2-7, with 8 bases matching TRBD1. The CDR3 spans 14 residues. Germline V gives CDR1 SGHTA, CDR2 FQGNSA. After removal of 1 base from V and 2 bases from J, the junction contained 1 base not matched to a gene. CDR3 in DNA: TGTGCCAGCAGCTTAGGGACAGGGACCTACGAGCAGTACGTC. As protein: CASSLGTGTYEQYV.

The V gene is TRBV11-2, the J gene TRBJ1-5; unclear D gene. In germline, CDR1 is SGHAT, CDR2 FQNNGV. CDR3 length: 15 residues. V gave up 0 bases and J gave up 0 bases, with 6 bases separating them. CDR3 protein: CASSLEGYSNQPQHF. In nucleotides, the CDR3 is TGTGCCAGCAGCTTAGAGGGCTATAGCAATCAGCCCCAGCATTTT.

The chain links TRBV18 to TRBJ1-1, with TRBD1 as a possible D gene (5 bases). The CDR3 spans 17 residues. Between the trimmed V and J ends, which lost 2 bases and 8 bases, there was a span of 24 bases. Germline loops: CDR1 KGHSH, CDR2 LQKENI. The CDR3 bases are TGTGCCAGCTCACCAGCGGGGCTCGACGGGCTAAACCGCGAAGCTTTCTTT. It codes for CASSPAGLDGLNREAFF.

The chain carries TRBV11-2 and TRBJ1-1, with D perhaps TRBD1 (6 bases). Per germline, CDR1 SGHAT and CDR2 FQNNGV. The CDR3 is 13 amino acids. The V end was cut by 3 bases, the J end by 4 bases, with 9 bases between. CDR3 residues: CASSFDRLTEAFF. The CDR3 nucleotides read TGTGCCAGCAGCTTCGACAGGCTCACTGAAGCTTTCTTT.

The chain couples TRBV19 to TRBJ2-3; weak D call: TRBD2 (6 bases). Germline V gene sequence: CDR1 LNHDA, CDR2 SQIVND (reference sequence). V lost 6 bases to trimming and J lost 2 bases, with 12 bases between them. The CDR3 has 14 amino acids. This CDR3 is CASSDRDSTDTQYF. The CDR3 bases are TGTGCCAGTAGCGACCGGGACTCCACAGATACGCAGTATTTT.

This clone has a handful of counts. V usage is TRBV4-3 and J usage is TRBJ2-1; perhaps TRBD2 as D (7 bases). Trimming stripped 0 bases from V and 2 bases from J, with 23 bases between. Germline CDR1 is LGHNA and CDR2 is YSLEER. The CDR3 totals 20 residues. The CDR3 nucleotides are TGCGCCAGCAGCCAAGAAAGGGGGGGCGGGATATCCCCGACCTACAATGAGCAGTTCTTC. This translates into CASSQERGGGISPTYNEQFF.

The V gene is TRBV18, the J gene TRBJ2-5, with unresolved D. Trimming shortened V by 1 base and J by 2 bases, and 5 bases separated the two germline ends. From germline, CDR1 is KGHSH and CDR2 LQKENI. The CDR3 extends over 13 amino acids. The CDR3 nucleotides are TGTGCCAGCTCACCACGAGTTCAAGAGACCCAGTACTTC. Its protein product is CASSPRVQETQYF.

The chain carries TRBV5-1 and TRBJ2-5, with 9 nucleotides matching TRBD2. Germline CDR1 SGHRS, CDR2 YFSETQ. The CDR3 loop spans 16 amino acids. Germline trimming cut 0 bases from V and 5 bases from J; bases unmatched to any gene: 8. The CDR3 bases are TGCGCCAGCAGCTTGGATGCGCGGGGGGGCCAGGAGACCCAGTACTTC. Encoded protein: CASSLDARGGQETQYF.

The rearrangement joins TRBV5-1 to TRBJ1-6; the D is unclear. CDR1 is SGHRS, CDR2 YFSETQ, per germline. Trimming stripped 3 bases from V and 9 bases from J, with 10 bases between. The length of the CDR3 is 13 residues. The CDR3 reads CASSSTPGSPLHF. The DNA for the CDR3 is TGCGCCAGCAGCTCCACCCCGGGTTCACCCCTCCACTTT.